Shown below are 23 T cell receptor beta chains from a single sample sequenced in a study of beta chain features in type 1 diabetes. Reverse transcribing all isolated RNA meant expressed TCRB transcripts were sequenced. Produced via immunoSEQ multiplex PCR; TCRdb's table is partial and in-frame only. The sample lists roughly 400,000 clones, around 13% occurring once. Sequencing used naive CD4+ T cells from blood. The receptors derive from a young man in good health.

This clone was counted a few times. The chain employs TRBV29-1 and TRBJ2-1; 7 nucleotides line up with TRBD2. CDR3 length: 13 amino acids. After removal of 7 bases from V and 6 bases from J, the junction contained 9 bases not matched to a gene. Per germline, CDR1 SQVTM and CDR2 ANQGSEA. The DNA of the CDR3 is TGCAGCGCCAAAATAGGGAGGGGCAATGAGCAGTTCTTC. Its protein product is CSAKIGRGNEQFF.

This clone has more than one count but fewer than ten. The chain is built from TRBV7-3 and TRBJ2-6, with no clear D. This CDR3 spans 17 amino acids. V lost 4 bases to trimming and J lost 0 bases, with 13 bases between them. Per the germline V gene, CDR1 is SGHTA and CDR2 is FQGTGA. CDR3 DNA: TGTGCCAGCAGCTCCCCCTCTAGGGACTCTGGGGCCAACGTCCTGACTTTC. Amino acids: CASSSPSRDSGANVLTF.

The CDR3 nucleotides read TGTGCCACCAGCAGAGATTGGGGGGGCAGTCAGCCCCAGCATTTT. It is translated as CATSRDWGGSQPQHF. The J gene is TRBJ1-5, the V gene TRBV15; D perhaps matches TRBD1 (6 bases). With 0 bases removed from V and 6 bases from J, the gap between germline ends came to 12 bases. Germline CDR1 and CDR2: LNHNV and YYDKDF (reference sequence). The CDR3 has 15 amino acids. Full variable domain (outside the CDR3, taken from reference TRBV15 and TRBJ1-5): DAMVIQNPRYQVTQFGKPVTLSCSQTLNHNVMYWYQQKSSQAPKLLFHYYDKDFNNEADTPDNFQSRRPNTSFCFLDIRSPGLGDTAMYLCATSRDWGGSQPQHFGDGTRLSIL.

The chain uses TRBV9 and TRBJ2-3, with a tentative D call TRBD1 (5 bases). V was trimmed by 6 bases and J by 6 bases, leaving 17 bases between them. Germline values: CDR1 SGDLS, CDR2 YYNGEE. The CDR3 runs 14 residues. The CDR3 loop is CASTRRATEDTQYF. The CDR3 DNA follows: TGTGCCAGCACCCGACGGGCGACAGAGGATACGCAGTATTTT.

The J gene is TRBJ1-2, the V gene TRBV25-1; a weak D match, TRBD1 (5 bases). The V end was cut by 2 bases, the J end by 1 base, with 14 bases between. The CDR3 runs to 16 residues. Germline loops: CDR1 MGHDK, CDR2 SYGVNS. DNA of the CDR3: TGTGCCAGCAGTGAAATTGAAACAGGAAATAACTATGGCTACACCTTC. Encoded protein: CASSEIETGNNYGYTF.

This clone occurred many times. The chain couples TRBV29-1 to TRBJ2-6, with no clear D. Germline-derived CDR1 and CDR2 are SQVTM and ANQGSEA. The CDR3 extends over 13 amino acids. The ends were cut back, 7 bases at V and 0 bases at J, with 7 bases in the middle. DNA for the CDR3: TGCAGCGCGCAGGCCTCTGGGGCCAACGTCCTGACTTTC. It codes for CSAQASGANVLTF.

The sample holds a few counts of this clone. The chain carries TRBV7-9 and TRBJ1-6; 7 bases fit TRBD1. Germline lookup yields CDR1 SEHNR and CDR2 FQNEAQ (reference sequence). The CDR3 consists of 16 residues. The junction had 16 bases not matched to a gene; V was cut back by 8 bases and J by 9 bases. The CDR3 DNA is TGTGCCAGCGCCCCGCGAGGGGGCTTGGGTAGTTCACCCCTCCACTTT. Translation: CASAPRGGLGSSPLHF.

In its sample, this clone was seen a few times. The DNA for the CDR3 is TGTGCCAGCAGCTTTGGCGGGAGGTTCAATGAGCAGTTCTTC. It codes for CASSFGGRFNEQFF. The genes are TRBV11-2 and TRBJ2-1, with 8 bases matching TRBD2. CDR1 and CDR2 (germline): SGHAT, FQNNGV. The junction had 4 bases not matched to a gene; V was cut back by 3 bases and J by 6 bases. The length of the CDR3 is 14 residues.

The rearrangement links TRBV11-2 to TRBJ2-7; D is perhaps TRBD2 (5 bases). Germline lookup yields CDR1 SGHAT and CDR2 FQNNGV. V lost 8 bases and J lost 1, with 21 bases in between. This CDR3 spans 16 amino acids. CDR3 coding DNA: TGTGCCAGCCTAAGGTTCGTTTCAGAGGGATCCTACGAGCAGTACTTC. Protein sequence: CASLRFVSEGSYEQYF.

The rearrangement uses TRBV9 and TRBJ2-2; 9 positions agree with TRBD2. Germline CDR1 and CDR2: SGDLS and YYNGEE. V lost 3 bases, J lost 3 bases, and 3 bases stayed unmatched. This CDR3 has 15 amino acids. The CDR3 bases are TGTGCCAGCAGCGAGGGACTAGCTCACACCGGGGAGCTGTTTTTT. It is translated as CASSEGLAHTGELFF.

V is TRBV7-2 and J is TRBJ1-3, with TRBD1 matching over 9 bases. V lost 5 bases and J lost 1; bases outside the gene matches: 3. This CDR3 region has 15 residues. Germline values: CDR1 SGHTA, CDR2 FQGNSA. CDR3 nucleotide sequence: TGTGCCAGCAGCCTTGACAGGGGGTCTGGAAACACCATATATTTT. Amino acid sequence: CASSLDRGSGNTIYF. Looking up the rest from reference TRBV7-2 and TRBJ1-3 gives the full variable domain: GAGVSQSPSNKVTEKGKDVELRCDPISGHTALYWYRQSLGQGLEFLIYFQGNSAPDKSGLPSDRFSAERTGGSVSTLTIQRTQQEDSAVYLCASSLDRGSGNTIYFGEGSWLTVV.

This clone occurred a few times. The chain carries TRBV7-9 and TRBJ2-2, with a weak D call TRBD2 (5 bases). The CDR3 runs 14 residues. From germline, CDR1 is SEHNR and CDR2 FQNEAQ (reference sequence). Trimming stripped 4 bases from V and 6 bases from J, with 12 bases between. The CDR3 protein is CASSWSGPPGELFF. Written as DNA, the CDR3 is TGTGCCAGCAGCTGGAGCGGCCCCCCCGGGGAGCTGTTTTTT.

The chain joins TRBV7-9 to TRBJ2-3; D uncertain. Germline loops: CDR1 SEHNR, CDR2 FQNEAQ (reference sequence). Trimming pared 5 bases from V and 6 bases from J, leaving 15 bases between. The CDR3 totals 14 residues. The CDR3 sequence: CASSPRSGTDTQYF. CDR3 bases: TGTGCCAGCAGCCCGCGTTCTGGAACCGATACGCAGTATTTT.

The chain has TRBV6-6 and TRBJ2-5; tentatively, D is TRBD2 (6 bases). Germline-derived CDR1 and CDR2 are MNHNY and SVGAGI (reference sequence). The CDR3 totals 14 residues. The CDR3 sequence: CAHAAERARWAQYF. CDR3 nucleotides: TGTGCTCACGCTGCTGAGCGGGCCCGGTGGGCCCAGTACTTC.

V is TRBV19 and J is TRBJ2-4; 7 bases are a match to TRBD1. The V gene's germline CDR1 is LNHDA and CDR2 SQIVND (reference sequence). Trimming took 9 bases from V and 8 from J; bases not matched to a gene: 25. The CDR3 runs 18 residues. CDR3 protein: CASAVTGHGVLEWDIQYF. CDR3 DNA: TGTGCCAGCGCCGTGACAGGGCACGGGGTTTTAGAGTGGGACATTCAGTACTTC.

This clone has more than one count but fewer than ten. V and J are TRBV19 and TRBJ1-5, with a weak D call TRBD1 (5 bases). This CDR3 spans 13 amino acids. Trimming took 3 bases from V and 5 from J, leaving 8 bases between them. Germline V lookup: CDR1 LNHDA, CDR2 SQIVND (reference sequence). The CDR3 sequence is CASSILGDQPQHF. CDR3 DNA sequence: TGTGCCAGTAGTATTCTGGGGGATCAGCCCCAGCATTTT.

This clone was seen a handful of times. This sequence joins TRBV7-9 and TRBJ2-4, with D perhaps matching TRBD1 (5 bases). Trimming pared 5 bases from V and 2 bases from J, leaving 16 bases between. This CDR3 spans 16 amino acids. The germline V gene has CDR1 SEHNR and CDR2 FQNEAQ (reference sequence). CDR3 loop: CASSSQRQITKNIQYF. CDR3 coding DNA: TGTGCCAGCAGCAGCCAAAGACAGATTACCAAAAACATTCAGTACTTC.

This rearrangement joins TRBV29-1 to TRBJ1-5; 9 nucleotides line up with TRBD1. V trimming: 6 bases; J trimming: 2 bases; junction bases outside the gene matches: 20. The CDR3 loop spans 19 amino acids. Germline V gene lookup returns CDR1 SQVTM and CDR2 ANQGSEA. The CDR3 DNA is TGCAGCGTCAGAAACACCGGGACAGGGATAGGGGACCGCAATCAGCCCCAGCATTTT. Its translation is CSVRNTGTGIGDRNQPQHF.

In its sample, this clone was seen a few times. The chain has TRBV7-3 and TRBJ2-2, with 7 bases aligning to TRBD1. The CDR3 extends over 15 amino acids. The trim removed 4 bases at V and 7 bases at J, leaving 9 bases unmatched. Germline assignment: CDR1 SGHTA and CDR2 FQGTGA. The CDR3 sequence is CASSSYGTDGGELFF. Here the CDR3 DNA reads TGTGCCAGCAGCTCTTACGGGACAGATGGCGGGGAGCTGTTTTTT.

The chain couples TRBV5-1 to TRBJ2-2; no clear D gene. The V end lost 3 bases, the J end lost 2 bases, and 14 bases lay between the germline ends. Germline V gives CDR1 SGHRS, CDR2 YFSETQ. This CDR3 has 16 residues. CDR3 amino acids: CASSSNPSSNTGELFF. The CDR3 nucleotides read TGCGCCAGCAGCTCAAACCCATCAAGTAACACCGGGGAGCTGTTTTTT.

This clone was counted between two and nine times. The J gene is TRBJ1-1, the V gene TRBV7-9; 8 bases map to TRBD1. The junction had 3 bases not matched to a gene; V was cut back by 5 bases and J by 1 base. The CDR3 sequence is 14 residues long. Germline V lookup: CDR1 SEHNR, CDR2 FQNEAQ (reference sequence). CDR3 sequence: CASSPGQGNTEAFF. The CDR3 DNA reads TGTGCCAGCAGCCCTGGACAGGGGAACACTGAAGCTTTCTTT.

This clone occurred a few times. V usage is TRBV5-1 and J usage is TRBJ2-1, with 9 bases that match TRBD2. The CDR3 consists of 16 residues. Unmatched junction bases numbered 10, after V lost 2 bases and J lost 7 bases. Germline V gene data show CDR1 as SGHRS and CDR2 as YFSETQ. This CDR3 is CASSFRGRAIRNEQFF. The CDR3 coding sequence is TGCGCCAGCAGCTTTCGCGGGAGGGCCATAAGGAATGAGCAGTTCTTC.

This clone was detected many times. CDR3 DNA: TGTGCCTGGAAAGGGAGTATCGACTACAATGAGCAGTTCTTC. It specifies CAWKGSIDYNEQFF. V is TRBV30 and J is TRBJ2-1; TRBD2 is a possible D gene (5 bases). This CDR3 contains 14 residues. Between the trimmed V and J ends, which lost 4 bases and 3 bases, there was a span of 13 bases. In germline, CDR1 is GTSNPN, CDR2 SVGIG (reference sequence). The full variable domain, in which reference TRBV30 and TRBJ2-1 provide the parts outside the CDR3, is SQTIHQWPATLVQPVGSPLSLECTVEGTSNPNLYWYRQAAGRGLQLLFYSVGIGQISSEVPQNLSASRPQDRQFILSSKKLLLSDSGFYLCAWKGSIDYNEQFFGPGTRLTVL.